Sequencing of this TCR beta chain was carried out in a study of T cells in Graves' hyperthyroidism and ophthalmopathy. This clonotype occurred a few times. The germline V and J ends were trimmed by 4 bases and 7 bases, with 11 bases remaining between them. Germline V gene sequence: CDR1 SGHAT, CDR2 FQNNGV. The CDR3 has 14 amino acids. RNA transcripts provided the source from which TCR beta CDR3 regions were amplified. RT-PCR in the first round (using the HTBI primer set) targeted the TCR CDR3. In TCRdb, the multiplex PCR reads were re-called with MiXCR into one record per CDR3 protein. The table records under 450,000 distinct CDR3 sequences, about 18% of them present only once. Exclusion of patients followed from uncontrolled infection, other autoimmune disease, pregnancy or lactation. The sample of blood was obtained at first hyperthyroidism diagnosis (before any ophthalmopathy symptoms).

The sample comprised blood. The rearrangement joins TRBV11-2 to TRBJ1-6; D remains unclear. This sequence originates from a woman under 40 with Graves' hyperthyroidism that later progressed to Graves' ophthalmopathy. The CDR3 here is CASSSNLPNSPLHF. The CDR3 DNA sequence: TGTGCCAGCAGCTCTAACTTACCAAATTCACCCCTCCACTTT.